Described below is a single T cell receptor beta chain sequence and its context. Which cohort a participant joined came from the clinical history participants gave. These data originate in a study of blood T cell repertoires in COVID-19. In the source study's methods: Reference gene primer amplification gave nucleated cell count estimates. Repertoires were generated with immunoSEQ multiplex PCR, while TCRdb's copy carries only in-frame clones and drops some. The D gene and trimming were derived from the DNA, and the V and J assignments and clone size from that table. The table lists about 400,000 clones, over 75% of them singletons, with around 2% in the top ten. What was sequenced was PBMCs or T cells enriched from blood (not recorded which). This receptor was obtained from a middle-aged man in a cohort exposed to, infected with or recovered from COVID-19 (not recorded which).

CDR3 DNA: TGCGCCAGCAGCATCCAACCGGGACAGGGGGCGGACGAGCAGTACTTC. It encodes CASSIQPGQGADEQYF. This chain connects TRBV5-1 to TRBJ2-7; 12 bases match TRBD1. V was clipped by 4 bases and J by 5 bases; unmatched bases: 10. CDR1 and CDR2 (germline): SGHRS, YFSETQ. The CDR3 length is 16 residues.